This paragraph covers one TCR beta chain sequence. Its target is not known. The sample belongs to a study of Ad26.COV2.S vaccination and SARS-CoV-2 variants. Study findings and constraints: The analyses of TCR breadth and depth may have understated the size of total T cell responses.

Treatment indicated: around 19 received Ad26.COV2.S at low or high dose, single or two shots; 5 received placebo; per-sample allocation not given. The investigators took samples on day 63 after the first vaccine or placebo injection. The vaccine antigen was prefusion-stabilized Wuhan SARS-CoV-2 spike. Sequencing used immunoSEQ multiplex PCR; TCRdb keeps in-frame clones, though not all of them. The data contain more than 300,000 clones, approximately 86% of them seen just once; the ten biggest clones take up over 8.5%. V lost 6 bases, J lost 2 bases, and 9 bases stayed unmatched. This CDR3 has 15 amino acids. Per the germline V gene, CDR1 is LNHDA and CDR2 is SQIVND (reference sequence).

The chain carries TRBV19 and TRBJ1-1, with TRBD1 identical over 7 bases. Sequences were derived from peripheral blood, sampled in a trial of Ad26.COV2.S vaccine versus placebo. The source of this sequence is a person aged 18-65 years who received the Ad26.COV2.S COVID-19 vaccine or a placebo. CDR3 coding DNA: TGTGCCAGTAGCGCCCCCGGGACAGCAAACACTGAAGCTTTCTTT. Its protein product is CASSAPGTANTEAFF.